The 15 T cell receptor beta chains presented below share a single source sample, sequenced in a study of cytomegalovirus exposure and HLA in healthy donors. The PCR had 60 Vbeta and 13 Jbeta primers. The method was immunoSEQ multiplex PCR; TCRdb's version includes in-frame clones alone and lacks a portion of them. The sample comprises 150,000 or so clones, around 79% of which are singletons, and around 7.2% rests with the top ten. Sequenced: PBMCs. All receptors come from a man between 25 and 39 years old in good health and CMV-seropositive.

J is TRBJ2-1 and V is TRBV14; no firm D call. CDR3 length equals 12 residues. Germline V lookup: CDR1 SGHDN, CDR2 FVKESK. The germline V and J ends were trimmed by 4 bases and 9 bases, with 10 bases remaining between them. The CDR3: CASSRVRTEQFF. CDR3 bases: TGTGCCAGCAGCCGCGTAAGAACTGAGCAGTTCTTC.

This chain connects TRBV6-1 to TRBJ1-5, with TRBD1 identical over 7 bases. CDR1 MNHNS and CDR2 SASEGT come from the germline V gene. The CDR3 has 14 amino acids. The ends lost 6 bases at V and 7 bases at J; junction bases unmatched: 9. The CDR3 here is CASSQTGLRQPQHF. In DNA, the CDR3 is TGTGCCAGCAGCCAGACAGGGTTACGACAGCCCCAGCATTTT.

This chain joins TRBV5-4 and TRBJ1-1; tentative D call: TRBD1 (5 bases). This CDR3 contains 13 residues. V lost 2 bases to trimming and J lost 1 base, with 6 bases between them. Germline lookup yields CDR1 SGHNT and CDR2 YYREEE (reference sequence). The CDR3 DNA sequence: TGTGCCAGCAGCTTAGGGGAGAACACTGAAGCTTTCTTT. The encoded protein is CASSLGENTEAFF.

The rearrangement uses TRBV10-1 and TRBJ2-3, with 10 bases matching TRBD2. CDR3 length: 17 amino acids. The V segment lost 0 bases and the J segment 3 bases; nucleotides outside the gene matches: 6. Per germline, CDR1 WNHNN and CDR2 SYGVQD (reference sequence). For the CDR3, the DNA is TGCGCCAGCAGTGAGTCGGCGGCTAGCGGGAGTACAGATACGCAGTATTTT. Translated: CASSESAASGSTDTQYF.

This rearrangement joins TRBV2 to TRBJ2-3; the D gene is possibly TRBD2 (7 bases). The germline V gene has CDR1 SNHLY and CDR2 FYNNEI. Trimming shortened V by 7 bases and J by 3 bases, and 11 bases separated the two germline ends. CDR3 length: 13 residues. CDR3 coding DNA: TGTGCCAGCAACAGGGAGGGAACAGATACGCAGTATTTT. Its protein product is CASNREGTDTQYF.

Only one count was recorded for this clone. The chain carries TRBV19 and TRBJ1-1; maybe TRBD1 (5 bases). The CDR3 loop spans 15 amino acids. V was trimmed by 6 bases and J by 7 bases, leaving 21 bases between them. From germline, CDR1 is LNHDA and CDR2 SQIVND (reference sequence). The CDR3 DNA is TGTGCCAGTAGACGACAGCAGAATATAGGTAATGAAGCTTTCTTT. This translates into CASRRQQNIGNEAFF.

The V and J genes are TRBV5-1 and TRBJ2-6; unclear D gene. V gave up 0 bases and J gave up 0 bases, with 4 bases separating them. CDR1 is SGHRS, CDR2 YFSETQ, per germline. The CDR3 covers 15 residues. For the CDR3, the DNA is TGCGCCAGCAGCTTGGTTAACTCTGGGGCCAACGTCCTGACTTTC. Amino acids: CASSLVNSGANVLTF.

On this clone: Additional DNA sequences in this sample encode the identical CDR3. The CDR3, as DNA: TGTGCCTGGAGTAGAGACAGACCCTATGGCTACACCTTC. This sequence encodes CAWSRDRPYGYTF. This sequence joins TRBV30 and TRBJ1-2, with D perhaps TRBD1 (5 bases). Germline assignment: CDR1 GTSNPN and CDR2 SVGIG (reference sequence). The germline V and J ends were trimmed by 2 bases and 4 bases, with 11 bases remaining between them. The CDR3 loop spans 13 amino acids.

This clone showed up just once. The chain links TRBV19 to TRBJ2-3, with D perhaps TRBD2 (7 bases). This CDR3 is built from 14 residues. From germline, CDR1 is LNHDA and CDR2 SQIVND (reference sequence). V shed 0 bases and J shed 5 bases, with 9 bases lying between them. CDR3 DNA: TGTGCCAGTAGTATAGATAGGGGGGGAGATACGCAGTATTTT. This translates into CASSIDRGGDTQYF.

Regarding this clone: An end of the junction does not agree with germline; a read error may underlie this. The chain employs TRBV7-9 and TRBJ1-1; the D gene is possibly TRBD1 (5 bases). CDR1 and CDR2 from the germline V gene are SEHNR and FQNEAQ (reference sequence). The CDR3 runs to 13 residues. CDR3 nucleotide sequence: TGTTCCAGCAGCTTGGGGGGGGGCACTGAAGCTTTCTTT. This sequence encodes CSSSLGGGTEAFF. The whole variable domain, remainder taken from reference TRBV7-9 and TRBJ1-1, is DTGVSQNPRHKITKRGQNVTFRCDPISEHNRLYWYRQTLGQGPEFLTYFQNEAQLEKSRLLSDRFSAERPKGSFSTLEIQRTEQGDSAMYLCSSSLGGGTEAFFGQGTRLTVV.

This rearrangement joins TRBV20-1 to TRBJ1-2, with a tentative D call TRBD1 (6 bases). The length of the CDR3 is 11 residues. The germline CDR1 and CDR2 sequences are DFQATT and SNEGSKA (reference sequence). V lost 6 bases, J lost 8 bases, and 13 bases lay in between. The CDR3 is CSATTGIGYTF. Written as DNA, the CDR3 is TGCAGTGCCACAACAGGGATAGGCTACACCTTC.

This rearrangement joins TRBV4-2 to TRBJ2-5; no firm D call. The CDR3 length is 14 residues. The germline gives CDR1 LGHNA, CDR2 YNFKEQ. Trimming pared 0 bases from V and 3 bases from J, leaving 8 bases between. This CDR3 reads CASSQESLKETQYF. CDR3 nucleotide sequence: TGTGCCAGCAGCCAAGAATCTCTTAAAGAGACCCAGTACTTC.

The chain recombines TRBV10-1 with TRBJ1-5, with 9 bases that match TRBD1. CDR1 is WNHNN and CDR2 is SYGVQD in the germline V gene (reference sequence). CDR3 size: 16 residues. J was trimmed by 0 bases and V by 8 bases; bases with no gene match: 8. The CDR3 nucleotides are TGCGCCAGCCAGGGACAGGGAATCGGTAGCAATCAGCCCCAGCATTTT. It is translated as CASQGQGIGSNQPQHF.

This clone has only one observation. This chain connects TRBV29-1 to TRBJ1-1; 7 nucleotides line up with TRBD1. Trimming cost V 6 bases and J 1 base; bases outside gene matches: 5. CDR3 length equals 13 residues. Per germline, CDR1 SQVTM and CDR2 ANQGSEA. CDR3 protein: CSVKGQKNTEAFF. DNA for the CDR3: TGCAGCGTAAAGGGACAGAAGAACACTGAAGCTTTCTTT.

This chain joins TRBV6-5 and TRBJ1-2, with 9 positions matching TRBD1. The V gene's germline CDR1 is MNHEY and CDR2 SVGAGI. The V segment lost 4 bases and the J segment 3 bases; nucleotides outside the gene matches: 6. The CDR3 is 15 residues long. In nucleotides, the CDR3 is TGTGCCAGCAGTTCCGACAGGGGGACTTACTATGGCTACACCTTC. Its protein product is CASSSDRGTYYGYTF.